Below, 24 T cell receptor beta chains from the same sample are listed, as sequenced in a study of technical replicates of blood from a handful of donors. TCRdb's copy holds only in-frame clones and misses some; the assay was immunoSEQ multiplex PCR. The profile shows 70,000 to 80,000 clones, around 92% of them singletons. The material sequenced was T cells isolated from PBMCs. These receptors were taken from a human donor in good health.

The chain recombines TRBV29-1 with TRBJ2-5; 7 bases agree with TRBD2. CDR3 length: 14 residues. Germline V gene lookup returns CDR1 SQVTM and CDR2 ANQGSEA. Germline trimming cut 4 bases from V and 4 bases from J; bases unmatched to any gene: 9. DNA of the CDR3: TGCAGCGTTGTCTCGGGAGGTAGTGGAGAGACCCAGTACTTC. Translating it yields CSVVSGGSGETQYF.

The chain joins TRBV6-5 to TRBJ2-5, with 7 positions matching TRBD2. The CDR3 totals 14 residues. Trimming cost V 6 bases and J 5 bases; bases outside gene matches: 9. Germline V gives CDR1 MNHEY, CDR2 SVGAGI. CDR3 bases: TGTGCCAGCAGCGCAACTGGGGGAGGGGAGACCCAGTACTTC. Protein sequence: CASSATGGGETQYF.

The chain joins TRBV10-1 to TRBJ1-2; D remains unclear. This CDR3 has 13 residues. CDR1 WNHNN and CDR2 SYGVQD come from the germline V gene (reference sequence). The V end was cut by 1 base, the J end by 2 bases, with 5 bases between. The DNA for the CDR3 is TGCGCCAGCAGTGAGTTGCGGAACTATGGCTACACCTTC. This sequence encodes CASSELRNYGYTF.

The chain has TRBV10-2 and TRBJ2-3; 7 nucleotides match TRBD1. V lost 0 bases to trimming and J lost 6 bases; unmatched junction nucleotides: 3. Germline assignment: CDR1 WSHSY and CDR2 SAAADI. This CDR3 comprises 14 residues. The CDR3 loop reads CASSESGTADTQYF. The CDR3 DNA reads TGCGCCAGCAGTGAGTCTGGGACAGCCGATACGCAGTATTTT.

The rearrangement links TRBV7-2 to TRBJ1-3; D remains unclear. The CDR3 is 15 amino acids. Germline assignment: CDR1 SGHTA and CDR2 FQGNSA. V gave up 3 bases and J gave up 4 bases, with 13 bases separating them. The CDR3 DNA is TGTGCCAGCAGCTTCCTGGGCAACATCGGAAACACCATATATTTT. It translates to CASSFLGNIGNTIYF.

This sequence joins TRBV4-3 and TRBJ2-1; 8 nucleotides align to TRBD1. The CDR3 has 21 amino acids. CDR1 is LGHNA, CDR2 YSLEER, per germline. The V segment lost 1 base and the J segment 10 bases; nucleotides outside the gene matches: 27. Written as DNA, the CDR3 is TGCGCCAGCAGCCAAGGTATCCCGGGACAGGTTAGTAGTGGCCCTAACGGAGAGCAGTTCTTC. Its translation is CASSQGIPGQVSSGPNGEQFF.

This chain joins TRBV11-3 and TRBJ1-1; tentatively, D is TRBD1 (6 bases). Germline V gene lookup returns CDR1 SGHNT and CDR2 YENEEA. This CDR3 is 14 amino acids long. V lost 5 bases and J lost 4, with 14 bases in between. The DNA of the CDR3 is TGTGCCAGCAGCCAAACAGGGATGGGCACTGAAGCTTTCTTT. Translating gives CASSQTGMGTEAFF. Complete variable domain (other parts from reference TRBV11-3 and TRBJ1-1): EAGVVQSPRYKIIEKKQPVAFWCNPISGHNTLYWYLQNLGQGPELLIRYENEEAVDDSQLPKDRFSAERLKGVDSTLKIQPAELGDSAVYLCASSQTGMGTEAFFGQGTRLTVV.

The V call is TRBV5-6, the J call TRBJ2-7; 9 nucleotides match TRBD1. Germline V gene data show CDR1 as SGHDT and CDR2 as YYEEEE. This CDR3 spans 14 amino acids. V trimming: 7 bases; J trimming: 3 bases; junction bases outside the gene matches: 8. The CDR3 DNA sequence: TGTGCCAGCCGCATCGGGACAGGGTACTACGAGCAGTACTTC. It specifies CASRIGTGYYEQYF.

The gene calls are TRBV2 and TRBJ1-3; no definite D call. CDR3 length: 14 amino acids. Germline loops: CDR1 SNHLY, CDR2 FYNNEI. V was trimmed by 4 bases and J by 4 bases, leaving 11 bases between them. As DNA, the CDR3 is TGTGCCAGCAGTGCAACAGCCTTGGGAAACACCATATATTTT. Translating it yields CASSATALGNTIYF.

The V call is TRBV9, the J call TRBJ1-1; D may be TRBD1 (5 bases). This CDR3 is built from 14 residues. Germline lookup yields CDR1 SGDLS and CDR2 YYNGEE. Trimming pared 4 bases from V and 7 bases from J, leaving 17 bases between. CDR3 DNA sequence: TGTGCCAGCAGCCCTTCAGGGCAATGGGGTGAAGCTTTCTTT. As protein: CASSPSGQWGEAFF.

V gene TRBV7-2 combines with J gene TRBJ1-2, with D perhaps matching TRBD1 (6 bases). The CDR3 has 15 amino acids. V gave up 6 bases and J gave up 0 bases, with 14 bases separating them. Germline lookup yields CDR1 SGHTA and CDR2 FQGNSA. The CDR3 nucleotides read TGTGCCAGCAGGGACAGTAGGGTATCTAACTATGGCTACACCTTC. It codes for CASRDSRVSNYGYTF. Full variable domain (outside the CDR3, taken from reference TRBV7-2 and TRBJ1-2): GAGVSQSPSNKVTEKGKDVELRCDPISGHTALYWYRQSLGQGLEFLIYFQGNSAPDKSGLPSDRFSAERTGGSVSTLTIQRTQQEDSAVYLCASRDSRVSNYGYTFGSGTRLTVV.

The V call is TRBV25-1, the J call TRBJ1-4; D might be TRBD1 (5 bases). The germline V gene encodes CDR1 MGHDK and CDR2 SYGVNS. The ends were cut back, 1 base at V and 7 bases at J, with 7 bases in the middle. This CDR3 is built from 13 residues. DNA of the CDR3: TGTGCCAGCAGTGAATGGGGGGTTGAAAAACTGTTTTTT. This encodes CASSEWGVEKLFF.

The chain links TRBV5-1 to TRBJ1-1; 9 bases agree with TRBD1. There are 16 residues in the CDR3. Germline CDR1 is SGHRS and CDR2 is YFSETQ. V dropped 4 bases and J dropped 4; count of bases not matched to a gene: 11. In DNA, the CDR3 is TGCGCCAGCAGCGCAACTCCGGGACAGGGATCCACTGAAGCTTTCTTT. Translating it yields CASSATPGQGSTEAFF.

The chain carries TRBV4-2 and TRBJ1-4, with a weak D call TRBD1 (6 bases). Germline CDR1 is LGHNA and CDR2 is YNFKEQ. V lost 5 bases and J lost 2, with 15 bases in between. This CDR3 has 16 amino acids. The CDR3 DNA sequence: TGTGCCAGCAGCATTCGCAGGGGTTCCACTAATGAAAAACTGTTTTTT. Residues: CASSIRRGSTNEKLFF.

The chain joins TRBV2 to TRBJ1-2; possible D gene TRBD1, 5 bases. Germline assignment: CDR1 SNHLY and CDR2 FYNNEI. The CDR3 has 14 amino acids. Trimming shortened V by 3 bases and J by 2 bases, and 10 bases separated the two germline ends. CDR3 region: CASSDQGVNYGYTF. The CDR3 bases are TGTGCCAGCAGTGACCAAGGGGTCAACTATGGCTACACCTTC.

The V gene is TRBV6-5, the J gene TRBJ2-2; possibly TRBD1 for D (5 bases). The CDR3 is 14 amino acids. Germline V CDR1 and CDR2: MNHEY, SVGAGI. The V gene lost 6 bases and the J gene lost 6 bases, with 14 bases spanning the gap. DNA for the CDR3: TGTGCCAGCAGCCACGATTTAGGGGCCGGGGAGCTGTTTTTT. Translated: CASSHDLGAGELFF.

The V gene is TRBV19, the J gene TRBJ1-5; D uncertain. The germline V gene has CDR1 LNHDA and CDR2 SQIVND (reference sequence). CDR3 length: 14 residues. Trimming took off 1 base at V and 4 bases at J, with 8 bases between the two ends. The CDR3 sequence: CASSIGQNNQPQHF. CDR3 bases: TGTGCCAGTAGTATAGGGCAGAATAATCAGCCCCAGCATTTT.

The rearrangement links TRBV5-1 to TRBJ2-1, with 8 bases matching TRBD2. CDR3 size: 15 residues. V trimming: 3 bases; J trimming: 2 bases; junction bases outside the gene matches: 4. Germline values: CDR1 SGHRS, CDR2 YFSETQ. CDR3 nucleotide sequence: TGCGCCAGCAGCTGGAGCGGGGGCACCTACAATGAGCAGTTCTTC. It is translated as CASSWSGGTYNEQFF.

The V and J genes are TRBV11-2 and TRBJ2-7; D is unresolved. Per the germline V gene, CDR1 is SGHAT and CDR2 is FQNNGV. Trimming shortened V by 4 bases and J by 5 bases, and 15 bases separated the two germline ends. The CDR3 contains 14 residues. The CDR3 DNA is TGTGCCAGCAGCTCTCTAGGAGCGCGGCACGAGCAGTACTTC. It is translated as CASSSLGARHEQYF.

The chain combines TRBV13 with TRBJ2-7; D may be TRBD1 (5 bases). V lost 3 bases, J lost 1 base, and 7 bases lay in between. The CDR3 contains 13 residues. Germline values: CDR1 PRHDT, CDR2 FYEKMQ (reference sequence). In DNA form, the CDR3 reads TGTGCCAGCAGCTTGACAGCGTCCTACGAGCAGTACTTC. It encodes CASSLTASYEQYF. The full variable domain, completed using reference TRBV13 and TRBJ2-7, is AAGVIQSPRHLIKEKRETATLKCYPIPRHDTVYWYQQGPGQDPQFLISFYEKMQSDKGSIPDRFSAQQFSDYHSELNMSSLELGDSALYFCASSLTASYEQYFGPGTRLTVT.

The rearrangement joins TRBV25-1 to TRBJ1-2; possibly TRBD1 for D (5 bases). Germline assignment: CDR1 MGHDK and CDR2 SYGVNS. There are 15 residues in the CDR3. Trimming cost V 2 bases and J 1 base, with 11 bases left between them. The CDR3 sequence is CASSEGAGFNYGYTF. Written as DNA, the CDR3 is TGTGCCAGCAGTGAAGGAGCAGGGTTTAACTATGGCTACACCTTC.

This clone was detected a few times. This chain joins TRBV5-1 and TRBJ1-2; 8 positions agree with TRBD1. The CDR3 contains 14 residues. With V trimmed by 3 bases and J by 7 bases, 8 bases remained unmatched. In germline, CDR1 is SGHRS, CDR2 YFSETQ. The CDR3 nucleotides read TGCGCCAGCAGCTCCCCGGACAGGGACGCTGGCTACACCTTC. Its protein is CASSSPDRDAGYTF.

The gene calls are TRBV28 and TRBJ1-1; D might be TRBD1 (5 bases). Trimming left V 4 bases short and J 1 base short, with 7 bases between. The CDR3 has 13 amino acids. Germline CDR1 and CDR2: MDHEN and SYDVKM. CDR3 DNA: TGTGCCAGCAGTTGGGGGGGGAACACTGAAGCTTTCTTT. This translates into CASSWGGNTEAFF. Variable domain in full (rest from reference TRBV28 and TRBJ1-1): DVKVTQSSRYLVKRTGEKVFLECVQDMDHENMFWYRQDPGLGLRLIYFSYDVKMKEKGDIPEGYSVSREKKERFSLILESASTNQTSMYLCASSWGGNTEAFFGQGTRLTVV.

This sequence joins TRBV5-1 and TRBJ2-1; 7 nucleotides match TRBD1. The CDR3 runs 14 residues. V shed 5 bases and J 8 bases; nucleotides not matched to a gene: 10. Germline-derived CDR1 and CDR2 are SGHRS and YFSETQ. CDR3 bases: TGCGCCAGCAGAGGGGGCCCGACTCCCGATGAGCAGTTCTTC. Translated, it gives CASRGGPTPDEQFF.